Detailed here is one T cell receptor (beta chain). Methods used by the authors: Estimates of nucleated cell counts were drawn from the amplification of reference gene primers. TCRdb's table, derived via immunoSEQ multiplex PCR, lists solely in-frame clones and lacks some. D and trimming come from the DNA, and the V and J calls and clone size come from that table. The sample lists around 200,000 clones; 80% to 90% were seen once. These data are taken from a study of blood T cell repertoires in COVID-19. Study context: From the United States, Italy and Spain came samples of acute and convalescent COVID-19. T cells, B-cell-depleted T cells, or PBMCs provided the cDNA or gDNA that served as material.

The sample taken for sequencing was peripheral blood. The TCR was taken from an elderly man with acute or convalescent COVID-19.

As DNA, the CDR3 is TGTGCCAGCAGCGTCGTGGGACAGGCAAACACCATATATTTT. It is translated as CASSVVGQANTIYF. The chain carries TRBV9 and TRBJ1-3; 8 nucleotides agree with TRBD1. Trimming removed 2 bases from V and 6 bases from J; junction bases left unmatched: 4. CDR3 size: 14 residues. Germline V gene data show CDR1 as SGDLS and CDR2 as YYNGEE.